These T cell receptor beta chains were read from a single sample in a study of blood T cell repertoires in COVID-19. The assay was immunoSEQ multiplex PCR, and TCRdb's table has in-frame clones only and misses some. The sample includes about 120,000 clones, more than 75% of them seen just once. The sequencing input was peripheral blood. The receptors were gathered from a human donor in a cohort sampled during active COVID-19. Both conserved end residues are part of each CDR3. The order of the fields is D gene, V gene, J gene, CDR3 protein, CDR3 DNA. The D gene is left open where the match is weak.

-	TRBV27	TRBJ2-7	CASMRYQNSYEQYF	TGTGCCAGCATGCGGTACCAAAACTCCTACGAGCAGTACTTC
TRBD2	TRBV19	TRBJ2-1	CASSTPSGTRWMSSYNEQFF	TGTGCCAGTAGTACCCCCTCCGGGACTAGGTGGATGAGCTCCTACAATGAGCAGTTCTTC
TRBD1	TRBV10-3	TRBJ1-1	CAISATVTGAGTEAFF	TGTGCCATCAGTGCAACCGTTACAGGGGCGGGTACTGAAGCTTTCTTT
TRBD2	TRBV11-3	TRBJ2-1	CASSLSSGGPYNEQFF	TGTGCCAGCAGCTTATCCAGCGGGGGGCCCTACAATGAGCAGTTCTTC
-	TRBV2	TRBJ2-1	CASSGQSYNEQFF	TGTGCCAGCAGTGGACAGTCCTACAATGAGCAGTTCTTC
-	TRBV7-6	TRBJ1-6	CASSRGGSSYNSPLHF	TGTGCCAGCAGCCGGGGGGGGAGCTCCTATAATTCACCCCTCCACTTT
TRBD2	TRBV20-1	TRBJ2-1	CSASSGGAYEQFF	TGCAGTGCTAGTAGCGGGGGGGCCTATGAGCAGTTCTTC
TRBD1	TRBV2	TRBJ2-6	CASGDRGSGANVLTF	TGTGCCAGCGGGGACAGGGGTTCTGGGGCCAACGTCCTGACTTTC
-	TRBV18	TRBJ2-2	CASLARQAGELFF	TGTGCCAGCCTCGCGAGACAGGCGGGGGAGCTGTTTTTT
TRBD1	TRBV28	TRBJ2-5	CASSHRGLEQETQYF	TGTGCCAGCAGTCACAGGGGGCTAGAGCAGGAGACCCAGTACTTC
TRBD1	TRBV29-1	TRBJ1-2	CSVDRTGGNYGYTF	TGCAGCGTTGATCGGACAGGGGGAAACTATGGCTACACCTTC
TRBD2	TRBV11-2	TRBJ2-1	CASSLLAGVEQFF	TGTGCCAGCAGCTTACTAGCGGGAGTTGAGCAGTTCTTC
-	TRBV2	TRBJ2-2	CASSGQGNTGELFF	TGTGCCAGCAGTGGGCAGGGGAACACCGGGGAGCTGTTTTTT
-	TRBV18	TRBJ2-2	CASSGALQGRTGELFF	TGTGCCAGCTCAGGGGCGCTACAGGGACGGACCGGGGAGCTGTTTTTT